Below, 29 T cell receptor beta chains from the same sample are listed, as sequenced in a study of control samples from healthy donors and cancer patients. The data were produced by immunoSEQ multiplex PCR, yet TCRdb's version contains in-frame clones alone and is incomplete. The table records about 130,000 clones, 85% to 95% of them present only once. Input material: blood. The source is a man younger than 45 in good health.

CDR3 sequence reads: CASSAQGDTEAFF. CDR3 in DNA: TGTGCCAGCAGTGCACAGGGAGACACTGAAGCTTTCTTT. The V and J genes are TRBV27 and TRBJ1-1; weak D call: TRBD1 (6 bases). V was clipped by 5 bases and J by 3 bases, with 10 bases between them. Germline V gene sequence: CDR1 MNHEY, CDR2 SMNVEV (reference sequence). The CDR3 totals 13 residues.

This chain joins TRBV9 and TRBJ1-6; D uncertain. Germline V gene data show CDR1 as SGDLS and CDR2 as YYNGEE. Deletions cut 0 bases from V and 7 bases from J, with 11 bases between. The CDR3 covers 15 residues. The CDR3 bases are TGTGCCAGCAGCGTAGAGGGAGGGTCCAATTCACCCCTCCACTTT. Translation: CASSVEGGSNSPLHF.

The CDR3 is CASSPWASAEAFF. CDR3 coding DNA: TGTGCCAGCAGCCCCTGGGCCTCTGCTGAAGCTTTCTTT. The rearrangement joins TRBV7-3 to TRBJ1-1; D is unresolved. This CDR3 comprises 13 residues. V shed 5 bases and J shed 6 bases, with 13 bases lying between them. Looked up from germline, CDR1 is SGHTA and CDR2 is FQGTGA.

This sequence joins TRBV18 and TRBJ2-7; 7 bases line up with TRBD1. With V trimmed by 3 bases and J by 1 base, 9 bases remained unmatched. The CDR3 spans 16 residues. Germline values: CDR1 KGHSH, CDR2 LQKENI. In DNA, the CDR3 is TGTGCCAGCTCACCGTTGGACAGGACATCATCCTACGAGCAGTACTTC. It codes for CASSPLDRTSSYEQYF.

The gene calls are TRBV4-1 and TRBJ1-5; D not certain. In germline, CDR1 is MGHRA, CDR2 YSYEKL. V lost 1 base and J lost 0, with 4 bases in between. The CDR3 runs to 14 residues. In DNA form, the CDR3 reads TGCGCCAGCAGCCAAGTGGGTAGCAATCAGCCCCAGCATTTT. It specifies CASSQVGSNQPQHF.

The V gene is TRBV29-1, the J gene TRBJ2-5; D tentatively reads TRBD1 or TRBD2 (5 bases each). Germline CDR1 SQVTM, CDR2 ANQGSEA. CDR3 length: 12 residues. V lost 6 bases to trimming and J lost 5 bases, with 13 bases between them. This chain's CDR3 is CSVGDGVETQYF. The CDR3 DNA reads TGCAGCGTAGGGGACGGTGTTGAGACCCAGTACTTC.

J is TRBJ2-5 and V is TRBV9; no firm D call. The V gene lost 0 bases and the J gene lost 2 bases, with 8 bases spanning the gap. The CDR3 spans 14 residues. The germline V gene has CDR1 SGDLS and CDR2 YYNGEE. The CDR3 spells CASSVGGRQETQYF. CDR3 bases: TGTGCCAGCAGCGTAGGGGGTAGACAAGAGACCCAGTACTTC.

The CDR3, as DNA: TGTGCCAGCAGCAAACCTCAGGTGCCCATAGGGTCCAATCAGCCCCAGCATTTT. Encoded protein: CASSKPQVPIGSNQPQHF. V and J are TRBV21-1 and TRBJ1-5. TRBV21-1 is designated a pseudogene. This CDR3 region has 18 residues.

The chain links TRBV7-9 to TRBJ1-2; no clear D. This CDR3 is 13 amino acids long. The germline V and J ends were trimmed by 0 bases and 0 bases, with 2 bases remaining between them. In germline, CDR1 is SEHNR, CDR2 FQNEAQ (reference sequence). The CDR3 is CASSLATNYGYTF. CDR3 in DNA: TGTGCCAGCAGCTTAGCCACTAACTATGGCTACACCTTC.

The chain uses TRBV30 and TRBJ1-5; TRBD1 matches at 7 bases. Looked up from germline, CDR1 is GTSNPN and CDR2 is SVGIG (reference sequence). J lost 7 bases, V lost 2 bases, and 5 bases had no gene match. This CDR3 comprises 13 residues. The CDR3 DNA reads TGTGCCTGGAGTCCCCAGGGACAGCAGCCCCAGCATTTT. This encodes CAWSPQGQQPQHF.

The genes are TRBV6-2 or TRBV6-3 and TRBJ1-1, with 8 bases fitting TRBD1. Germline lookup yields CDR1 MNHEY and CDR2 SVGEGT. This CDR3 is built from 16 residues. With 2 bases clipped from V and 7 bases from J, the junction kept 12 bases outside the gene matches. CDR3 in amino acids: CASSYRQGTIAIEAFF. The CDR3 nucleotides read TGTGCCAGCAGTTACCGACAGGGGACCATCGCGATTGAAGCTTTCTTT.

The chain links TRBV29-1 to TRBJ2-7, with 11 bases identical to TRBD2. V shed 6 bases, J shed 4 bases, and the junction held 14 bases outside the gene matches. This CDR3 has 16 amino acids. Germline V CDR1 and CDR2: SQVTM, ANQGSEA. CDR3 in DNA: TGCAGCGTGGAAAGGGTGTCTAGCGGGGGGACGTACGAGCAGTACTTC. As protein: CSVERVSSGGTYEQYF.

This clone was seen only once. The V gene is TRBV6-2 or TRBV6-3, the J gene TRBJ2-1, with D possibly being TRBD1 or TRBD2 (6 bases each). The CDR3 extends over 16 amino acids. Trimming shortened V by 5 bases and J by 3 bases, and 17 bases separated the two germline ends. Germline lookup yields CDR1 MNHEY and CDR2 SVGEGT. DNA of the CDR3: TGTGCCAGCAGTCCCCTCCCGGGGGCGCGCTACAATGAGCAGTTCTTC. Translation: CASSPLPGARYNEQFF.

The gene calls are TRBV6-2 or TRBV6-3 and TRBJ1-6; 7 bases fit TRBD1. The CDR3 is made up of 18 amino acids. V gave up 2 bases and J gave up 2 bases; unmatched junction bases: 9. Germline V gene lookup returns CDR1 MNHEY and CDR2 SVGEGT. DNA of the CDR3: TGTGCCAGCAGTTACGCGAAAAGGGGGACAGCCTATAATTCACCCCTCCACTTT. It translates to CASSYAKRGTAYNSPLHF.

The genes are TRBV7-9 and TRBJ1-1, with TRBD1 matching 7 bases. The CDR3 is 15 amino acids. Germline V gene lookup returns CDR1 SEHNR and CDR2 FQNEAQ (reference sequence). Germline trimming cut 5 bases from V and 1 base from J; bases unmatched to any gene: 7. The CDR3, as DNA: TGTGCCAGCAGCCACCCGGGACAGCAGAACACTGAAGCTTTCTTT. Its protein is CASSHPGQQNTEAFF.

The gene calls are TRBV27 and TRBJ1-4, with a weak D call TRBD1 (5 bases). The V and J ends lost 3 bases and 8 bases respectively, with 10 bases between them. The CDR3 totals 13 residues. Germline CDR1 MNHEY, CDR2 SMNVEV (reference sequence). CDR3 coding DNA: TGTGCCAGCAGTTTCAGGGTGGGGGAAAAACTGTTTTTT. It encodes CASSFRVGEKLFF.

V is TRBV5-1 and J is TRBJ1-4, with a weak D call TRBD1 (5 bases). There are 15 residues in the CDR3. The germline gives CDR1 SGHRS, CDR2 YFSETQ. Trimming removed 2 bases at V and 4 bases at J, with 12 bases between. The CDR3 loop reads CASSFSGLLNEKLFF. In nucleotides, the CDR3 is TGCGCCAGCAGCTTTTCGGGGCTCCTTAATGAAAAACTGTTTTTT.

The V call is TRBV2, the J call TRBJ1-1; 8 nucleotides match TRBD1. The CDR3 covers 13 residues. Germline CDR1 is SNHLY and CDR2 is FYNNEI. The trim removed 7 bases at V and 2 bases at J, leaving 3 bases unmatched. The CDR3 nucleotides are TGTGCCAGCATCGACAGGGGAAACACTGAAGCTTTCTTT. This translates into CASIDRGNTEAFF.

CDR3 nucleotides: TGTGCCAGCAGTTACGGGGTCCACACTGAAGCTTTCTTT. It specifies CASSYGVHTEAFF. The chain couples TRBV6-2 or TRBV6-3 to TRBJ1-1; D gene uncertain. V was clipped by 2 bases and J by 3 bases, with 7 bases between them. The CDR3 covers 13 residues. Per the germline V gene, CDR1 is MNHEY and CDR2 is SVGEGT.

This chain connects TRBV7-9 to TRBJ2-5; a weak D match, TRBD2 (6 bases). This CDR3 region has 13 residues. The germline gives CDR1 SEHNR, CDR2 FQNEAQ (reference sequence). Trimming shortened V by 1 base and J by 12 bases, and 15 bases separated the two germline ends. The CDR3 spells CASSLGASAMKYF. CDR3 nucleotides: TGTGCCAGCAGCTTAGGCGCTAGCGCCATGAAGTACTTC.

V is TRBV30 and J is TRBJ1-1; 10 bases agree with TRBD1. In germline, CDR1 is GTSNPN, CDR2 SVGIG (reference sequence). CDR3 length: 15 residues. Germline trimming cut 5 bases from V and 6 bases from J; bases unmatched to any gene: 12. The CDR3 here is CAWEPGQGIRAEAFF. The CDR3 region has the DNA TGTGCCTGGGAACCGGGACAGGGGATTCGGGCTGAAGCTTTCTTT.

The chain joins TRBV5-1 to TRBJ2-5; 13 bases line up with TRBD2. The CDR3 covers 16 residues. Germline trimming cut 4 bases from V and 2 bases from J; bases unmatched to any gene: 5. Per germline, CDR1 SGHRS and CDR2 YFSETQ. DNA for the CDR3: TGCGCCAGCAGCCAAGGGACTAGCGGGATACAAGAGACCCAGTACTTC. It yields the protein CASSQGTSGIQETQYF.

The chain recombines TRBV11-2 with TRBJ2-2; D call uncertain. Trimming pared 5 bases from V and 4 bases from J, leaving 8 bases between. Germline CDR1 SGHAT, CDR2 FQNNGV. The CDR3 sequence is 13 residues long. Here the CDR3 reads CASSPRATGELFF. The CDR3 DNA is TGTGCCAGCAGCCCCCGTGCCACCGGGGAGCTGTTTTTT.

The J gene is TRBJ2-1, the V gene TRBV30, with 10 bases identical to TRBD1. CDR3 length: 16 residues. The V segment lost 3 bases and the J segment 1 base; nucleotides outside the gene matches: 6. Germline V gene sequence: CDR1 GTSNPN, CDR2 SVGIG (reference sequence). CDR3 bases: TGTGCCTGGAGCAGGGACAGGGGAAGGTCCTACAATGAGCAGTTCTTC. Its protein product is CAWSRDRGRSYNEQFF.

The chain employs TRBV18 and TRBJ2-1, with unresolved D. This CDR3 contains 17 residues. From germline, CDR1 is KGHSH and CDR2 LQKENI. Trimming shortened V by 0 bases and J by 3 bases, and 15 bases separated the two germline ends. The CDR3 sequence is CASSPPVNYPRYNEQFF. The CDR3 DNA is TGTGCCAGCTCACCACCGGTTAACTACCCACGCTACAATGAGCAGTTCTTC.

This clone was counted a single time. The gene calls are TRBV7-2 and TRBJ2-3; the match to TRBD2 covers 8 bases. This CDR3 region has 16 residues. The ends lost 4 bases at V and 5 bases at J; junction bases unmatched: 11. Germline CDR1 and CDR2: SGHTA and FQGNSA. CDR3 loop: CASSSRGSGALDTQYF. The DNA for the CDR3 is TGTGCCAGCAGCTCCCGTGGTAGCGGGGCCTTAGATACGCAGTATTTT.

The gene calls are TRBV24-1 and TRBJ2-5; no firm D call. This CDR3 region has 12 residues. Looked up from germline, CDR1 is KGHDR and CDR2 is SFDVKD. The V gene lost 1 base and the J gene lost 1 base, with 0 bases spanning the gap. CDR3 DNA: TGTGCCACCAGTGATTTCCAAGAGACCCAGTACTTC. It encodes CATSDFQETQYF.

The chain recombines TRBV7-2 with TRBJ2-2; the D is unclear. The CDR3 totals 14 residues. Germline CDR1 and CDR2: SGHTA and FQGNSA. Trimming cost V 8 bases and J 3 bases, with 13 bases left between them. The CDR3 loop is CASGPRRDTGELFF. CDR3 DNA sequence: TGTGCCAGCGGTCCGCGAAGGGACACCGGGGAGCTGTTTTTT.

This chain connects TRBV19 to TRBJ2-7; TRBD2 might be the D (6 bases). Per the germline V gene, CDR1 is LNHDA and CDR2 is SQIVND (reference sequence). The V gene lost 3 bases and the J gene lost 2 bases, with 14 bases spanning the gap. The CDR3 runs to 15 residues. In nucleotides, the CDR3 is TGTGCCAGTAGTATGTGGGGGGAAATCCCCTACGAGCAGTACTTC. Residues: CASSMWGEIPYEQYF.